This T cell receptor (beta chain) was identified during a study of a mutant IDH1 vaccine in newly diagnosed glioma. Overall study context: At weeks 1, 3, 5, 7, 11, 15, 19 and 23, patients received a vaccination, eight in all. Vaccine dosing followed radiotherapy by 4-6 weeks, or accompanied temozolomide cycles. Before enrollment, the patients had been treated with radiotherapy alone, temozolomide alone, or both together. Most of them had received both. Treated patients, about 60% male and roughly 40% female, averaged roughly 43 years of age.

Stated time point: week 5, during vaccination. The content of each vaccine dose was 300 ug of mutant IDH1 20-mer peptide, and topical imiquimod accompanied it. As for this clone: What it binds is unknown.

This CDR3 has 15 amino acids. Germline lookup yields CDR1 SGHDN and CDR2 FVKESK. Trimming cost V 0 bases and J 10 bases, with 13 bases left between them. The method was immunoSEQ multiplex PCR; TCRdb's version includes in-frame clones alone and lacks a portion of them. The table lists over 50,000 clones, 70% to 90% of them singletons. The chain carries TRBV14 and TRBJ1-6; D is uncertain. This TCR was sampled from a woman in her forties with glioma. The sample consisted of PBMCs, taken from a glioma patient whose treatment included an IDH1 peptide vaccine. CDR3 sequence (DNA): TGTGCCAGCAGCCAAGACCCGGGCGCGTGGTCACCCCTCCACTTT. Translated, it gives CASSQDPGAWSPLHF.